A selection of T cell receptor beta chains follows, all from one sample in a study of early T cells in non-severe SARS-CoV-2 infection. TCRdb independently ran MiXCR on the 5' RACE reads; one entry per CDR3 protein. Here the sample spans some 32,000 distinct CDR3 sequences, 5.7% being singletons. The sample taken for sequencing was whole blood. The source is an adult who was a healthcare worker with PCR-confirmed SARS-CoV-2 infection or an uninfected control (not recorded which). The conserved cysteine and the conserved F or W are not part of the CDR3 here.

j_call | v_call | cdr3_aa
TRBJ2-1 | TRBV20-1 | SAWLPRGRYNEQF
TRBJ1-5 | TRBV19 | ASSMGGLNYY
TRBJ2-3 | TRBV5-1 | ASSWLAGTDTQY
TRBJ2-7 | TRBV7-9 | ASSSSASGLGYEQY
TRBJ2-7 | TRBV20-1 | SARRLAGYEQY
TRBJ2-2 | TRBV28 | ASSPPNEFSSSNTGELF
TRBJ1-6 | TRBV3-1 | ASSRRDTLGNSPLH
TRBJ2-7 | TRBV28 | ASSWGTSFANEQY
TRBJ2-6 | TRBV20-1 | SARPTGRGFGANVLT
TRBJ1-2 | TRBV28 | ASSSGSYGYT
TRBJ2-1 | TRBV5-4 | ASSKRGSYNEQF
TRBJ2-1 | TRBV7-8 | ASSLAIGRSYNEQF
TRBJ2-2 | TRBV24-1 | ATSPDRGNTGELF
TRBJ2-2 | TRBV6-1 | ASSEAGDTGELF
TRBJ1-2 | TRBV2 | ASGRTGDYGYT
TRBJ2-1 | TRBV6-1 | ASSSVPYNEQF
TRBJ1-2 | TRBV7-9 | ATRQGAGYGYT
TRBJ2-2 | TRBV4-1 | ASSLRPLNTGELF
TRBJ2-5 | TRBV7-8 | ASSQRLAGVETQY
TRBJ1-5 | TRBV21-1 | ASSNLGPYQPQH
TRBJ2-4 | TRBV10-3 | AISESERASTQY
TRBJ2-6 | TRBV7-8 | ASSLQTRSGANVLT
TRBJ1-5 | TRBV7-2 | ASSPDRPGRVYQPQH
TRBJ1-6 | TRBV30 | AWTSDSSYNSPLH
TRBJ2-2 | TRBV7-8 | ASSRLAGVVTGELF
TRBJ2-1 | TRBV20-1 | SAGLSLYNEQF
TRBJ2-7 | TRBV30 | AWGGSGRAAYEQY
TRBJ1-4 | TRBV19 | ASSVRPSGTGNEKLF
TRBJ2-1 | TRBV20-1 | SAWEGLAGADEQF
TRBJ2-5 | TRBV20-1 | SAQTGGIIETQY
TRBJ2-1 | TRBV4-2 | ASSQGAGGPFNEQF
TRBJ2-3 | TRBV28 | ASVMGGAGTDTQY
TRBJ2-1 | TRBV4-1 | ASSQVLRDEQF
TRBJ2-7 | TRBV25-1 | ASTPAGTGSGEQY
TRBJ2-1 | TRBV7-8 | ASSLVGSVVPNEQF
TRBJ2-1 | TRBV7-2 | ASSVQGGEQF
TRBJ2-7 | TRBV28 | ASSLLAGANEQY
TRBJ1-2 | TRBV3-1 | ASSQGQGGFYGYT
TRBJ1-2 | TRBV28 | ASSPTTVGYT
TRBJ2-1 | TRBV20-1 | SVGLADYNEQF
TRBJ2-1 | TRBV18 | ASSRTANSYNEQF
TRBJ2-3 | TRBV20-1 | SASDRSSGRTDTQY
TRBJ1-1 | TRBV30 | AWSWGVDTEAF
TRBJ2-2 | TRBV30 | AWKNTGELF
TRBJ1-2 | TRBV5-1 | ASSPGGLKGGNGYT
TRBJ2-1 | TRBV6-6 | ASSPGGYEQF
TRBJ2-2 | TRBV7-3 | ASSKRPAAGTGELF
TRBJ2-2 | TRBV7-3 | ASRVEGYTGELF